Below are 19 T cell receptor beta chains sequenced from a single sample in a study of T cell changes during pregnancy in multiple sclerosis. This table comes from immunoSEQ multiplex PCR, and its TCRdb copy is limited to in-frame clones, with some not included. The sample lists approximately 44,000 clones, around 90% occurring once. Sample: CD4+ T cells from peripheral blood mononuclear cells, taken in the third trimester of pregnancy. The receptors were gathered from a female donor with multiple sclerosis, enrolled in a pregnancy study.

This clone was found once. The chain employs TRBV5-1 and TRBJ2-1; 7 nucleotides match TRBD2. The CDR3 contains 15 residues. Losses at the gene ends were 0 bases for V and 2 bases for J; bases not matched to a gene: 2. CDR1 and CDR2 from the germline V gene are SGHRS and YFSETQ. In DNA, the CDR3 is TGCGCCAGCAGCTTGGTGGCGGGAGCCTACAATGAGCAGTTCTTC. This codes for CASSLVAGAYNEQFF.

The chain recombines TRBV14 with TRBJ1-4; the D gene is possibly TRBD1 (5 bases). The V gene lost 4 bases and the J gene lost 8 bases, with 14 bases spanning the gap. The germline V gene encodes CDR1 SGHDN and CDR2 FVKESK. The CDR3 is made up of 14 amino acids. The CDR3 DNA reads TGTGCCAGCAGCCGGACATCTTGGGGCGAAAAACTGTTTTTT. Its translation: CASSRTSWGEKLFF.

V gene TRBV5-5 combines with J gene TRBJ2-5; no definite D call. The V gene lost 3 bases and the J gene lost 1 base, with 10 bases spanning the gap. Germline CDR1 is SGHKS and CDR2 is YYEKEE (reference sequence). The CDR3 runs to 14 residues. CDR3 coding DNA: TGTGCCAGCAGCTCCTCTGGCGGCCAAGAGACCCAGTACTTC. Encoded protein: CASSSSGGQETQYF.

V gene TRBV15 combines with J gene TRBJ1-1; the D is unclear. V lost 3 bases and J 5 bases, leaving 13 bases between the germline ends. Germline lookup yields CDR1 LNHNV and CDR2 YYDKDF (reference sequence). This CDR3 has 14 residues. CDR3 region: CATSRPDPGTEAFF. The CDR3 coding sequence is TGTGCCACCAGCAGGCCAGACCCGGGGACTGAAGCTTTCTTT.

The chain carries TRBV28 and TRBJ1-2; D is ambiguous. Deletions cut 7 bases from V and 0 bases from J, with 15 bases between. The CDR3 has 15 residues. Per germline, CDR1 MDHEN and CDR2 SYDVKM. This chain's CDR3 is CASNWVQAPNYGYTF. CDR3 coding DNA: TGTGCCAGCAATTGGGTTCAGGCTCCTAACTATGGCTACACCTTC.

The chain employs TRBV6-5 and TRBJ1-1; 7 bases map to TRBD1. The CDR3 is 13 amino acids. V was pared by 0 bases and J by 7 bases, with 2 bases of the junction left unmatched. Germline CDR1 MNHEY, CDR2 SVGAGI. The CDR3 loop reads CASSYSGQLEAFF. Here the CDR3 DNA reads TGTGCCAGCAGTTACTCGGGACAGCTTGAAGCTTTCTTT.

The gene calls are TRBV4-2 and TRBJ2-7; tentatively, D is TRBD2 (7 bases). The V end was cut by 6 bases, the J end by 12 bases, with 27 bases between. The CDR3 covers 15 residues. Germline CDR1 and CDR2: LGHNA and YNFKEQ. Written as DNA, the CDR3 is TGTGCCAGCAGGCACCGACAGTTCAAGAGGGGGGGGGTGTACTTC. It yields the protein CASRHRQFKRGGVYF.

V usage is TRBV18 and J usage is TRBJ2-2; no reliable D call. The CDR3 sequence is 15 residues long. Germline CDR1 is KGHSH and CDR2 is LQKENI. Trimming removed 1 base from V and 1 base from J, with 7 bases in between. The CDR3 DNA sequence: TGTGCCAGCTCACCACTCCAGGTGAACACCGGGGAGCTGTTTTTT. It is translated as CASSPLQVNTGELFF.

The CDR3 DNA is TGTGCCAGCAGTTCCCGGACTAGCCGACGAGAGCAGTTCTTC. It codes for CASSSRTSRREQFF. The genes are TRBV27 and TRBJ2-1; 8 nucleotides align to TRBD2. The CDR3 contains 14 residues. The V gene end was trimmed by 4 bases and the J gene end by 10 bases; junction bases not matched to a gene: 9. Germline lookup yields CDR1 MNHEY and CDR2 SMNVEV (reference sequence).

This chain uses TRBV9 with TRBJ2-1; the match to TRBD2 covers 10 bases. V shed 3 bases, J shed 3 bases, and the junction held 18 bases outside the gene matches. The germline CDR1 and CDR2 sequences are SGDLS and YYNGEE. This CDR3 is 20 amino acids long. CDR3 nucleotide sequence: TGTGCCAGCAGCGGAACCAGGACTAGCGGTAGTCCCCCTCACTACAATGAGCAGTTCTTC. Translating gives CASSGTRTSGSPPHYNEQFF.

This clone was seen once. The chain is built from TRBV5-4 and TRBJ2-5; 10 bases are shared with TRBD2. The CDR3 extends over 14 amino acids. Looked up from germline, CDR1 is SGHNT and CDR2 is YYREEE (reference sequence). Germline trimming cut 3 bases from V and 3 bases from J; bases unmatched to any gene: 2. The CDR3 spells CASSYGLAEETQYF. CDR3 sequence (DNA): TGTGCCAGCAGCTACGGACTAGCGGAAGAGACCCAGTACTTC.

The V call is TRBV18, the J call TRBJ2-7; 9 bases line up with TRBD2. Per the germline V gene, CDR1 is KGHSH and CDR2 is LQKENI. Trimming took 6 bases from V and 3 from J; bases not matched to a gene: 9. The CDR3 is made up of 15 amino acids. In DNA, the CDR3 is TGTGCCAGCTCCCCCAAGACTAGCGGATACTACGAGCAGTACTTC. It specifies CASSPKTSGYYEQYF.

This sequence joins TRBV30 and TRBJ2-2; the D gene is possibly TRBD2 (5 bases). Trimming took 0 bases from V and 4 from J, leaving 12 bases between them. The CDR3 has 15 amino acids. The germline CDR1 and CDR2 sequences are GTSNPN and SVGIG (reference sequence). The CDR3 protein is CAWSVLGEGTGELFF. As DNA, the CDR3 is TGTGCCTGGAGTGTTTTGGGCGAGGGCACCGGGGAGCTGTTTTTT. The whole variable domain, remainder taken from reference TRBV30 and TRBJ2-2, is SQTIHQWPATLVQPVGSPLSLECTVEGTSNPNLYWYRQAAGRGLQLLFYSVGIGQISSEVPQNLSASRPQDRQFILSSKKLLLSDSGFYLCAWSVLGEGTGELFFGEGSRLTVL.

The chain carries TRBV7-2 and TRBJ2-1; no firm D call. The CDR3 is 12 residues long. Germline CDR1 is SGHTA and CDR2 is FQGNSA. V dropped 4 bases and J dropped 9 bases, with 10 bases sitting between them. The CDR3 reads CASSSTMAEQFF. The CDR3 nucleotides read TGTGCCAGCAGCTCGACAATGGCTGAGCAGTTCTTC.

The chain combines TRBV11-2 with TRBJ1-2; the D is unclear. The CDR3 contains 12 residues. Germline values: CDR1 SGHAT, CDR2 FQNNGV. V lost 5 bases to trimming and J lost 6 bases, with 10 bases between them. The CDR3 DNA is TGTGCCAGCAGCCGAACAGCAAATGGCTACACCTTC. This translates into CASSRTANGYTF.

Concerning this clone itself: An end of the junction differs from the germline gene, which may be a read error. This chain links TRBV7-7 with TRBJ2-1; TRBD2 aligns across 8 bases. The CDR3 contains 14 residues. Per germline, CDR1 SSHAT and CDR2 FNYEAQ (reference sequence). The CDR3 nucleotides are TGTGCTAGCAGCTCGACCCGGACTAGCAGTGAGCAGTTCTTC. The encoded protein is CASSSTRTSSEQFF.

The V gene is TRBV7-2, the J gene TRBJ2-3, with D unresolved. Germline lookup yields CDR1 SGHTA and CDR2 FQGNSA. This CDR3 contains 12 residues. V dropped 10 bases and J dropped 4 bases, with 12 bases sitting between them. The CDR3 region has the DNA TGTGCCACTGGTAGACGGGCAGATACGCAGTATTTT. Translating gives CATGRRADTQYF.

The V gene is TRBV6-1, the J gene TRBJ2-7; unclear D gene. CDR1 is MNHNS and CDR2 is SASEGT in the germline V gene. This CDR3 region has 11 residues. V lost 3 bases and J 4 bases, leaving 4 bases between the germline ends. DNA of the CDR3: TGTGCCAGCAGTGACCCTTACGAGCAGTACTTC. Amino acid sequence: CASSDPYEQYF.

This chain connects TRBV9 to TRBJ2-3; 7 bases are shared with TRBD2. Germline CDR1 SGDLS, CDR2 YYNGEE. CDR3 length: 14 amino acids. V lost 2 bases, J lost 5 bases, and 5 bases stayed unmatched. DNA for the CDR3: TGTGCCAGCAGCGTGCGGGAGAACCTAGATACGCAGTATTTT. This gives the protein CASSVRENLDTQYF.